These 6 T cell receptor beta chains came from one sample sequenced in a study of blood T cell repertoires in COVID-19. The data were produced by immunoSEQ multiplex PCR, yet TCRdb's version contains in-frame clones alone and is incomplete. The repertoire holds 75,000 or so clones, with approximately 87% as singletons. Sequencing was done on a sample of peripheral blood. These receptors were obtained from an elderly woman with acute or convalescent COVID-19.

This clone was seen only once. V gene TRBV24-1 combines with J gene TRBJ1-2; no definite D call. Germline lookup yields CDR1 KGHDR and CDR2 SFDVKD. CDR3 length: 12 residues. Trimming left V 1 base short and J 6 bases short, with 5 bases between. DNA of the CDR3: TGTGCCACCAGTGATTTCGCGGATGGCTACACCTTC. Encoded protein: CATSDFADGYTF.

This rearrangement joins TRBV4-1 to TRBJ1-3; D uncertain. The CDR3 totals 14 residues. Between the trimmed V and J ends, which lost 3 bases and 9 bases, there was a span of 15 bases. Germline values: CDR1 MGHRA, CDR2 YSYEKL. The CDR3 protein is CASSQDPREGTIYF. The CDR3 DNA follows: TGCGCCAGCAGCCAGGACCCCCGGGAGGGCACCATATATTTT.

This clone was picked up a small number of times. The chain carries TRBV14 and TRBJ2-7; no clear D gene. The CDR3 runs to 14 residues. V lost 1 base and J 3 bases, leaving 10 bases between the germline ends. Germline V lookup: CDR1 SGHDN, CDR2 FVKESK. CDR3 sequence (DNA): TGTGCCAGCAGCCAAGGTTCTCTAAACTACGAGCAGTACTTC. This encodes CASSQGSLNYEQYF.

The chain's CDR3 is CASSVVAGGHTDTQYF. CDR3 nucleotides: TGTGCCAGCAGCGTAGTAGCGGGGGGCCACACAGATACGCAGTATTTT. V gene TRBV9 combines with J gene TRBJ2-3, with 10 bases aligning to TRBD2. CDR3 length equals 16 residues. Germline trimming cut 0 bases from V and 2 bases from J; bases unmatched to any gene: 3. CDR1 is SGDLS and CDR2 is YYNGEE in the germline V gene.

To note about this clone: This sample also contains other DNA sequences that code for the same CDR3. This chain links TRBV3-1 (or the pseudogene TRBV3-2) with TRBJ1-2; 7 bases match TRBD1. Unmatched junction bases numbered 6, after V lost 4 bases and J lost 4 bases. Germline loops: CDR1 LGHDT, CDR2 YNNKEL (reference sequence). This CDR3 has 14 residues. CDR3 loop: CASSPRQGSYGYTF. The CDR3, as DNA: TGTGCCAGCAGCCCTAGACAGGGATCCTATGGCTACACCTTC.

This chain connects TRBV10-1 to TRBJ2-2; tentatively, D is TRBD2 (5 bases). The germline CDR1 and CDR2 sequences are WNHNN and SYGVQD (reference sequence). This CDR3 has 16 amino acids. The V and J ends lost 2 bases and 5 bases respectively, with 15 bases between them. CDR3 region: CASSEEGRRRTGELFF. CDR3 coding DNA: TGCGCCAGCAGTGAGGAAGGGAGACGCAGGACCGGGGAGCTGTTTTTT.